This T cell receptor beta chain appears in the sequencing data of a study of OX40 agonist ivuxolimab in advanced cancers. The CDR3 length is 13 residues. From germline, CDR1 is SGHVS and CDR2 FNYEAQ. V dropped 5 bases and J dropped 2; count of bases not matched to a gene: 3. The data were produced by immunoSEQ multiplex PCR, yet TCRdb's version contains in-frame clones alone and is incomplete. The table includes approximately 76,000 clones, roughly nine tenths detected once. The sequence was collected from an adult with an advanced solid tumor such as melanoma, head and neck, liver or kidney cancer. This sample comprised CD4+ or CD8+ T cells sorted from blood, obtained in a trial of the OX40 agonist ivuxolimab. The chain employs TRBV7-6 and TRBJ2-7; 7 nucleotides match TRBD1. The DNA of the CDR3 is TGTGCCAGCAGCCAGGGGGTTACCTACGAGCAGTACTTC. This sequence encodes CASSQGVTYEQYF.